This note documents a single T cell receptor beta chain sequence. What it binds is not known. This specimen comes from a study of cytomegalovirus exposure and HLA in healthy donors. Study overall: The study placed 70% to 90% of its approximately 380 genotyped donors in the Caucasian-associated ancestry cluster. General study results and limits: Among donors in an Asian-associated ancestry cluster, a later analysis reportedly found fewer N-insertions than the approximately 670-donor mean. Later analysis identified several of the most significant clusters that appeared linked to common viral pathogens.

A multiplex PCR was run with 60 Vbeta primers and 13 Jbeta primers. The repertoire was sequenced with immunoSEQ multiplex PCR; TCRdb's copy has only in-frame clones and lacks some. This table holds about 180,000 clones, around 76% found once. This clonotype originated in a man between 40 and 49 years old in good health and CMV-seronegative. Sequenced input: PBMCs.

The CDR3 loop is CASSSLAGGLSYEQYF. Written as DNA, the CDR3 is TGTGCCAGCAGTTCACTAGCGGGAGGCTTGTCCTACGAGCAGTACTTC. V usage is TRBV27 and J usage is TRBJ2-7; 12 bases are a match to TRBD2. This CDR3 has 16 residues. Germline V lookup: CDR1 MNHEY, CDR2 SMNVEV (reference sequence). V lost 4 bases and J lost 1; bases outside the gene matches: 5.